A selection of T cell receptor beta chains follows, all from one sample in a study of T cells in localized non-small cell lung cancer. This table comes from immunoSEQ multiplex PCR, and its TCRdb copy is limited to in-frame clones, with some not included. The repertoire consists of more than 10,000 clones, with around 84% occurring once and the leading ten covering roughly 58%. Sample: peripheral blood, taken before any cancer treatment. The receptors come from an older male donor with stage III lung adenocarcinoma. Each CDR3 is given with its conserved first and last residue.

CASSLNNVGAQHF	TRBJ1-5	13	TRBV6-5
CASSFGLPGANVLTF	TRBJ2-6	15	TRBV7-8
CASSLLLAGFYSTDTQYF	TRBJ2-3	18	TRBV5-1
CASRWGGNQPQHF	TRBJ1-5	13	TRBV6-1
CASRPYAYNEQFF	TRBJ2-1	13	TRBV5-4
CASSLTISYNSPLHF	TRBJ1-6	15	TRBV6-5
CASRPRTGGEKLFF	TRBJ1-4	14	TRBV6-1
CASSLGGVNEKLFF	TRBJ1-4	14	TRBV5-1
CASSYEDGSSNQSQHF	TRBJ1-5	16	TRBV6-5
CASRGGAYNEQFF	TRBJ2-1	13	TRBV12-5
CASSLASGPGGNYEQYF	TRBJ2-7	17	TRBV5-1
CASSEQDAYEQYF	TRBJ2-7	13	TRBV10-2
CASKGEWVDIQYF	TRBJ2-4	13	TRBV4-1
CASSFGTSNQPQHF	TRBJ1-5	14	TRBV5-5
CASTRGVSYGYTF	TRBJ1-2	13	TRBV6-5
CASWWEGTDTQYF	TRBJ2-3	13	TRBV2
CASSLQGRNTEAFF	TRBJ1-1	14	TRBV19
CASSEGLFRGGYSSNQPQHF	TRBJ1-5	20	TRBV6-4
CASSLDSNQPQHF	TRBJ1-5	13	TRBV5-1
CASSLGDRHYGYTF	TRBJ1-2	14	TRBV5-1
CASSIVQPQHF	TRBJ1-5	11	TRBV21-1
CASSYRLDQPQHF	TRBJ1-5	13	TRBV6-5
CVRSLSRAPNTEAFF	TRBJ1-1	15	TRBV7-5
CSAGGGRDQPQHF	TRBJ1-5	13	TRBV29-1
CASRGRGGTEAFF	TRBJ1-1	13	TRBV2
CAWSTGAGVMKPQHF	TRBJ1-5	15	TRBV30
CASESSAGANVLTF	TRBJ2-6	14	TRBV28
CASSMFRQNLLYGYTF	TRBJ1-2	16	TRBV19
CAWSVQGDQPQHF	TRBJ1-5	13	TRBV30
CASSDVLGSPLHF	TRBJ1-6	13	TRBV27
CASSPGPLYEQYF	TRBJ2-7	13	TRBV18
CAWRVIQGARSGF	TRBJ1-1	13	TRBV30
CASSNERRDTEAFF	TRBJ1-1	14	TRBV19
CSVGLRLTDTQYF	TRBJ2-3	13	TRBV29-1
CASSLASGAGDTQYF	TRBJ2-3	15	TRBV13
CASSGGGLSRMNTEAFF	TRBJ1-1	17	TRBV19
CATSLGVDRGFGQPQHF	TRBJ1-5	17	TRBV15
CASSEVQLKAQYF	TRBJ2-5	13	TRBV2
CASSRLAGAANTGELFF	TRBJ2-2	17	TRBV7-9
CASTLAGSYEQYF	TRBJ2-7	13	TRBV5-6